The 25 T cell receptor beta chains given below trace back to one sample, sequenced in a study of T cell clones after liver transplantation. Generated by immunoSEQ multiplex PCR, the TCRdb table keeps only in-frame clones and is missing some. The sample includes around 110,000 clones, about nine tenths of them seen just once. Material: CD4+ T cells from blood, obtained 12 months after liver transplant. These receptors were obtained from a human patient who received a liver transplant. Some T cells could come from the graft donor.

The chain uses TRBV7-2 and TRBJ2-7; TRBD2 is a possible D gene (5 bases). This CDR3 is 15 amino acids long. V lost 5 bases, J lost 5 bases, and 19 bases lay in between. Germline CDR1 is SGHTA and CDR2 is FQGNSA. The CDR3 DNA sequence: TGTGCCAGCAGCCTGGTGGGCGGGCGTCTAAACGAGCAGTACTTC. Protein: CASSLVGGRLNEQYF.

This clone appeared a few times. V and J are TRBV7-8 and TRBJ1-1; TRBD1 agrees at 9 bases. Germline CDR1 reads SGHVS; CDR2 reads FQNEAQ. This CDR3 has 14 amino acids. Trimming removed 2 bases from V and 3 bases from J; junction bases left unmatched: 1. The CDR3 DNA follows: TGTGCCAGCAGCTTAACAGGGGGCTACACTGAAGCTTTCTTT. This encodes CASSLTGGYTEAFF. The whole variable domain, filled in from reference TRBV7-8 and TRBJ1-1, reads GAGVSQSPRYKVAKRGQDVALRCDPISGHVSLFWYQQALGQGPEFLTYFQNEAQLDKSGLPSDRFFAERPEGSVSTLKIQRTQQEDSAVYLCASSLTGGYTEAFFGQGTRLTVV.

V and J are TRBV28 and TRBJ1-4; D uncertain. CDR3 size: 12 residues. CDR1 and CDR2 (germline): MDHEN, SYDVKM. V was trimmed by 7 bases and J by 5 bases, leaving 8 bases between them. Written as DNA, the CDR3 is TGTGCCAGCAATTCCCGGAATGAAAAACTGTTTTTT. It encodes CASNSRNEKLFF.

The chain couples TRBV5-1 to TRBJ2-2; D is perhaps TRBD1 (6 bases). Trimming took 2 bases from V and 6 from J, leaving 17 bases between them. Per the germline V gene, CDR1 is SGHRS and CDR2 is YFSETQ. There are 16 residues in the CDR3. DNA for the CDR3: TGCGCCAGCAGCTTTTTACCAGGGGATGTCTCCGGGGAGCTGTTTTTT. Amino acids: CASSFLPGDVSGELFF.

The chain carries TRBV6-1 and TRBJ2-7, with 7 nucleotides matching TRBD2. With V trimmed by 8 bases and J by 4 bases, 11 bases remained unmatched. The CDR3 loop spans 14 amino acids. Germline V lookup: CDR1 MNHNS, CDR2 SASEGT. The DNA for the CDR3 is TGTGCCAGCGGGGAGCGGGGAGGTGTGTACGAGCAGTACTTC. This codes for CASGERGGVYEQYF.

The chain links TRBV7-2 to TRBJ1-1; D remains unclear. The CDR3 is made up of 15 amino acids. The germline CDR1 and CDR2 sequences are SGHTA and FQGNSA. V lost 1 base to trimming and J lost 1 base, with 10 bases between them. In nucleotides, the CDR3 is TGTGCCAGCAGCTTAGTAGCCACTTCGAACACTGAAGCTTTCTTT. This sequence encodes CASSLVATSNTEAFF.

Here the CDR3 reads CASSPNSNTEAFF. CDR3 DNA: TGTGCCAGCAGCCCTAACAGTAACACTGAAGCTTTCTTT. The chain combines TRBV7-8 with TRBJ1-1; D gene ambiguous. The germline V and J ends were trimmed by 5 bases and 2 bases, with 9 bases remaining between them. The germline CDR1 and CDR2 sequences are SGHVS and FQNEAQ. This CDR3 is 13 amino acids long.

The chain combines TRBV6-5 with TRBJ2-1; 10 bases map to TRBD2. The CDR3 is 16 residues long. Germline V CDR1 and CDR2: MNHEY, SVGAGI. V shed 4 bases, J shed 6 bases, and the junction held 9 bases outside the gene matches. The chain's CDR3 is CASSSLAGDGFNEQFF. The DNA of the CDR3 is TGTGCCAGCAGTTCCCTAGCGGGGGATGGTTTCAATGAGCAGTTCTTC.

This clone was counted a single time. This sequence joins TRBV15 and TRBJ1-2; D unresolved. The CDR3 totals 15 residues. V lost 0 bases and J lost 4, with 12 bases in between. CDR1 LNHNV and CDR2 YYDKDF come from the germline V gene (reference sequence). CDR3 coding DNA: TGTGCCACCAGCAGAGATAGCGGCAGCTTCTATGGCTACACCTTC. It specifies CATSRDSGSFYGYTF.

The DNA for the CDR3 is TGTGCCAGCAGCTTTCACGAGCAGTACTTC. Residues: CASSFHEQYF. The chain recombines TRBV5-8 with TRBJ2-7; unclear D gene. This CDR3 region has 10 residues. V was trimmed by 2 bases and J by 5 bases, leaving 2 bases between them. The germline gives CDR1 SGHTS, CDR2 YDEGEE.

The chain links TRBV27 to TRBJ2-5; D ambiguous. Germline CDR1 is MNHEY and CDR2 is SMNVEV (reference sequence). The CDR3 length is 11 residues. V was trimmed by 4 bases and J by 5 bases, leaving 5 bases between them. This chain's CDR3 is CASSYLETQYF. For the CDR3, the DNA is TGTGCCAGCAGTTATCTGGAGACCCAGTACTTC.

CDR3 in amino acids: CASSMWASGKTYNEQFF. Here the CDR3 DNA reads TGTGCCAGTAGTATGTGGGCTAGCGGGAAGACCTACAATGAGCAGTTCTTC. The genes are TRBV19 and TRBJ2-1; 9 bases map to TRBD2. CDR1 and CDR2 (germline): LNHDA, SQIVND (reference sequence). CDR3 length: 17 residues. Trimming took 3 bases from V and 2 from J; bases not matched to a gene: 8.

The chain couples TRBV5-1 to TRBJ2-1; unclear D gene. V was trimmed by 1 base and J by 4 bases, leaving 9 bases between them. From germline, CDR1 is SGHRS and CDR2 YFSETQ. The CDR3 loop spans 14 amino acids. This CDR3 is CASSLSPDYNEQFF. In nucleotides, the CDR3 is TGCGCCAGCAGCTTGTCCCCGGATTACAATGAGCAGTTCTTC.

The chain recombines TRBV5-1 with TRBJ2-1; TRBD2 agrees at 7 bases. The CDR3 sequence is 15 residues long. The germline V gene encodes CDR1 SGHRS and CDR2 YFSETQ. Trimming at V came to 3 bases and at J to 8 bases, leaving 11 bases not matched to a gene. The DNA of the CDR3 is TGCGCCAGCAGCTCGACGCTAGCGGACAATCATGAGCAGTTCTTC. As protein: CASSSTLADNHEQFF. The full variable domain, completed using reference TRBV5-1 and TRBJ2-1, is KAGVTQTPRYLIKTRGQQVTLSCSPISGHRSVSWYQQTPGQGLQFLFEYFSETQRNKGNFPGRFSGRQFSNSRSEMNVSTLELGDSALYLCASSSTLADNHEQFFGPGTRLTVL.

This clone was counted only a few times. The chain employs TRBV7-8 and TRBJ2-7; 9 bases map to TRBD2. Per the germline V gene, CDR1 is SGHVS and CDR2 is FQNEAQ. The CDR3 has 14 amino acids. V shed 1 base and J 6 bases; nucleotides not matched to a gene: 4. In nucleotides, the CDR3 is TGTGCCAGCAGCTTAGTTAGCGGGAGTGGCGAGCAGTACTTC. Its translation is CASSLVSGSGEQYF.

J is TRBJ2-1 and V is TRBV5-4; D is unresolved. CDR1 and CDR2 (germline): SGHNT, YYREEE (reference sequence). Trimming pared 0 bases from V and 14 bases from J, leaving 9 bases between. The CDR3 is made up of 11 amino acids. The CDR3 sequence is CASSLGLSKFF. The CDR3 nucleotides are TGTGCCAGCAGCTTGGGTCTTAGTAAGTTCTTC.

This clone was detected only once. This sequence joins TRBV11-2 and TRBJ2-7, with D unclear. CDR1 SGHAT and CDR2 FQNNGV come from the germline V gene. The CDR3 has 13 amino acids. The V gene lost 4 bases and the J gene lost 5 bases, with 12 bases spanning the gap. CDR3 loop: CASSYSIGDEQYF. The CDR3 region has the DNA TGTGCCAGCAGCTATAGCATTGGCGACGAGCAGTACTTC.

The chain has TRBV28 and TRBJ2-3, with D possibly matching TRBD2 (6 bases). V dropped 1 base and J dropped 3 bases, with 11 bases sitting between them. This CDR3 region has 15 residues. The germline V gene has CDR1 MDHEN and CDR2 SYDVKM. CDR3 nucleotides: TGTGCCAGCAGTTTATCCGGGACTCCAACAGATACGCAGTATTTT. Amino acid sequence: CASSLSGTPTDTQYF.

The genes are TRBV9 and TRBJ2-3; the D gene is possibly TRBD2 (6 bases). Trimming pared 3 bases from V and 2 bases from J, leaving 13 bases between. The CDR3 totals 15 residues. Per germline, CDR1 SGDLS and CDR2 YYNGEE. The CDR3 loop reads CASSAGVGTTDTQYF. The CDR3 DNA sequence: TGTGCCAGCAGCGCGGGAGTGGGGACCACAGATACGCAGTATTTT.

The chain joins TRBV18 to TRBJ1-1, with TRBD1 matching over 7 bases. The germline V gene encodes CDR1 KGHSH and CDR2 LQKENI. The CDR3 covers 15 residues. Losses at the gene ends were 0 bases for V and 1 base for J; bases not matched to a gene: 2. The CDR3 nucleotides are TGTGCCAGCTCACCACCGGGACAGACGAACACTGAAGCTTTCTTT. Amino acids: CASSPPGQTNTEAFF.

The chain uses TRBV28 and TRBJ2-3; 8 nucleotides agree with TRBD1. CDR1 MDHEN and CDR2 SYDVKM come from the germline V gene. V shed 6 bases and J 0 bases; nucleotides not matched to a gene: 11. The CDR3 length is 17 residues. CDR3 protein: CASSPGQGGASTDTQYF. The CDR3 coding sequence is TGTGCCAGCAGCCCAGGACAGGGCGGAGCTAGCACAGATACGCAGTATTTT.

As regards this clone: Within the sample, other DNA sequences also encode this same CDR3. The chain is built from TRBV19 and TRBJ1-4, with no clear D. The CDR3 covers 11 residues. V dropped 1 base and J dropped 8 bases, with 2 bases sitting between them. Germline V gene data show CDR1 as LNHDA and CDR2 as SQIVND (reference sequence). The DNA for the CDR3 is TGTGCCAGTAGTATAGGGGAAAAACTGTTTTTT. This encodes CASSIGEKLFF.

This clone was seen only once. The chain recombines TRBV2 with TRBJ2-3, with TRBD1 as a possible D gene (6 bases). Trimming stripped 5 bases from V and 4 bases from J, with 16 bases between. Germline loops: CDR1 SNHLY, CDR2 FYNNEI. The CDR3 contains 15 residues. CDR3: CASSLQGFRPDTQYF. The CDR3 DNA is TGTGCCAGCAGTCTCCAGGGGTTCCGTCCAGATACGCAGTATTTT.

This clone has just a few counts. The chain employs TRBV19 and TRBJ1-5; D is unresolved. The CDR3 consists of 13 residues. Germline CDR1 LNHDA, CDR2 SQIVND (reference sequence). Trimming shortened V by 3 bases and J by 3 bases, and 6 bases separated the two germline ends. The CDR3 DNA sequence: TGTGCCAGTAGTATGAAAGTCAATCAGCCCCAGCATTTT. Translated, it gives CASSMKVNQPQHF.

This clone was counted a single time. This chain uses TRBV18 with TRBJ1-2, with 8 bases matching TRBD1. The CDR3 consists of 13 residues. In germline, CDR1 is KGHSH, CDR2 LQKENI. V shed 4 bases and J 5 bases; nucleotides not matched to a gene: 3. The CDR3: CASSLDRDYGYTF. DNA of the CDR3: TGTGCCAGCTCACTGGACAGGGATTATGGCTACACCTTC.